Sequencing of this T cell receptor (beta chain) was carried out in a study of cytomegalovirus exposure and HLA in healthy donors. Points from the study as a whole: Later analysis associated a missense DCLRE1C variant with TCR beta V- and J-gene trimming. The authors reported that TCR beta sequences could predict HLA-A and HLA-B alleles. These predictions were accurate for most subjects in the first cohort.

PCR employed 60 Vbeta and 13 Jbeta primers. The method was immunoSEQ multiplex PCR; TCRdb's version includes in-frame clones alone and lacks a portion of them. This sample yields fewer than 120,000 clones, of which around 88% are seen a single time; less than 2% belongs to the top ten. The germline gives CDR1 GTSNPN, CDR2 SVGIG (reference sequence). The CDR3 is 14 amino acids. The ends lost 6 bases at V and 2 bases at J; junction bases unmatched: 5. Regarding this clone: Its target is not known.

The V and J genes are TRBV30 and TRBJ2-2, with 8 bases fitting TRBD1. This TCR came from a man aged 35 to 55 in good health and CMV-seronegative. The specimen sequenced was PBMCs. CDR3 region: CACRGRLNTGELFF. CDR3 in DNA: TGTGCCTGCAGGGGGCGACTTAACACCGGGGAGCTGTTTTTT.